Listed below are T cell receptor beta chains from one sample, sequenced in a study of cytomegalovirus exposure and HLA in healthy donors. Only in-frame clones appear in the TCRdb table, and some are missing; sequencing was by immunoSEQ multiplex PCR. This sample yields roughly 80,000 clones, of which 70% to 85% are seen a single time; roughly 2.4% belongs to the top ten. Specimen: PBMCs. All receptors come from a woman aged 50 to 65 in good health and CMV-seronegative. CDR3s include the opening cysteine and the closing phenylalanine or tryptophan. Each record gives: CDR3 length, V gene, J gene, CDR3 protein.

>16|TRBV5-1|TRBJ2-7
CASSLGRDRGRYEQYF
>12|TRBV10-2|TRBJ2-3
CASSFTGDTQYF
>15|TRBV4-2|TRBJ2-2
CASSQASGDYGELFF
>17|TRBV14|TRBJ1-3
CASSPRRFEGSGNTIYF
>13|TRBV2|TRBJ1-4
CASSETGYEKLFF
>18|TRBV7-9|TRBJ1-2
CASSLGTPGQGANYGYTF
>18|TRBV21-1|TRBJ1-1
CASSKALFGTGRNTEAFF
>15|TRBV18|TRBJ2-7
CASSQRQDRGGEQYF
>16|TRBV19|TRBJ2-2
CASNQPRTSVDGELFF
>16|TRBV29-1|TRBJ1-5
CSVSTGVLSGNQPQHF
>14|TRBV5-1|TRBJ1-1
CASSLFDMNTEAFF
>15|TRBV7-2|TRBJ1-4
CASRQDYSGFEKLFF
>16|TRBV6-5|TRBJ2-2
CASSYDQGTIPGELFF
>16|TRBV2|TRBJ2-3
CASSGGGLAYTDTQYF
>15|TRBV4-2|TRBJ2-2
CASSQDRANTGELFF
>16|TRBV7-9|TRBJ1-3
CASSVAWGREGNTIYF
>17|TRBV9|TRBJ2-1
CASSVGLAGGSYNEQFF
>17|TRBV29-1|TRBJ1-3
CSVEDLTGTVSGNTIYF
>17|TRBV7-8|TRBJ2-1
CASSLDPGTGTYNEQFF
>14|TRBV5-4|TRBJ1-1
CASSLDGTGDEAFF
>18|TRBV5-4|TRBJ1-1
CASSRRGQGRVMNTEAFF
>12|TRBV5-5|TRBJ2-5
CASSFNLETQYF
>17|TRBV11-2|TRBJ2-3
CASSSGLAGGFSDTQYF
>16|TRBV2|TRBJ1-1
CAGQVGTGVMNTEAFF
>14|TRBV7-8|TRBJ1-2
CASSLEPSSYGYTF
>14|TRBV7-9|TRBJ1-1
CASSLPGGETEAFF
>15|TRBV18|TRBJ2-1
CASSPGGASYNEQFF
>17|TRBV5-1|TRBJ1-1
CASSYGTETKRNTEAFF
>14|TRBV6-6|TRBJ2-1
CASGTGETYNEQFF
>15|TRBV5-6|TRBJ1-5
CASSNGQGPYQPQHF
>14|TRBV5-1|TRBJ1-2
CASSLPGTGNSYTF
>15|TRBV5-6|TRBJ1-2
CASSSSGTDASGYTF
>16|TRBV19|TRBJ1-1
CASSIGLTGWDTEAFF
>15|TRBV27|TRBJ2-1
CASSLGSGSYNEQFF
>14|TRBV6-6|TRBJ2-1
CASSYSRAGNEQFF
>14|TRBV7-9|TRBJ2-5
CASSSRDYQETQYF
>17|TRBV5-1|TRBJ2-5
CASSFTPGTSGQETQYF
>13|TRBV7-2|TRBJ1-2
CASQGADNYGYTF
>15|TRBV7-9|TRBJ2-2
CASRSLPGNTGELFF
>16|TRBV28|TRBJ2-7
CASSLYGTGSSYEQYF